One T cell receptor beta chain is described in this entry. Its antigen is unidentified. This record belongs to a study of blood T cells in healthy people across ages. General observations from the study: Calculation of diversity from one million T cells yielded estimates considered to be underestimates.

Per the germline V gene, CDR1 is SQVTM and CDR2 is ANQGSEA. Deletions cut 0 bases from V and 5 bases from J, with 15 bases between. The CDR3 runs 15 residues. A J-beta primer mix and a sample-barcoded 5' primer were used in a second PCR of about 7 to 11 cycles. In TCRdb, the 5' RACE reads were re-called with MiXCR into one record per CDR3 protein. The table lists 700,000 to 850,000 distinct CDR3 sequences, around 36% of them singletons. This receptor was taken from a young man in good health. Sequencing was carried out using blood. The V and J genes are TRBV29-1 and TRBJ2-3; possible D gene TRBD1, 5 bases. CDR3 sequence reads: CSVEESLGRIDTQYF. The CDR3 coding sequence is TGCAGCGTTGAAGAGAGCCTGGGGCGAATAGATACGCAGTATTTT.